The 5 T cell receptor beta chains reported below all come from one sample, sequenced in a study of blood T cell repertoires in COVID-19. The assay was immunoSEQ multiplex PCR, and TCRdb's table has in-frame clones only and misses some. The sample has around 90,000 clones, approximately 92% seen once. The source material was peripheral blood. Source of these receptors: a woman aged 55-75 years with active COVID-19.

This chain joins TRBV2 and TRBJ1-5; TRBD1 matches at 7 bases. The V segment lost 6 bases and the J segment 2 bases; nucleotides outside the gene matches: 7. Germline V gene lookup returns CDR1 SNHLY and CDR2 FYNNEI. The CDR3 sequence is 15 residues long. The CDR3 DNA is TGTGCCAGCAGCAGAGACAGGGCTGGCAATCAGCCCCAGCATTTT. It codes for CASSRDRAGNQPQHF. Full variable domain (missing parts from reference TRBV2 and TRBJ1-5): EPEVTQTPSHQVTQMGQEVILRCVPISNHLYFYWYRQILGQKVEFLVSFYNNEISEKSEIFDDQFSVERPDGSNFTLKIRSTKLEDSAMYFCASSRDRAGNQPQHFGDGTRLSIL.

The chain carries TRBV2 and TRBJ1-5; D is perhaps TRBD1 (5 bases). Germline lookup yields CDR1 SNHLY and CDR2 FYNNEI. The CDR3 runs to 13 residues. The V end was cut by 6 bases, the J end by 4 bases, with 10 bases between. CDR3 bases: TGTGCCAGCAGGGGGGACTTTAATCAGCCCCAGCATTTT. Its translation is CASRGDFNQPQHF.

The count of this clone is one. The chain uses TRBV7-9 and TRBJ2-7; D is ambiguous. Between the trimmed V and J ends, which lost 4 bases and 0 bases, there was a span of 7 bases. Germline assignment: CDR1 SEHNR and CDR2 FQNEAQ (reference sequence). The length of the CDR3 is 13 residues. The CDR3: CASSWSDSYEQYF. CDR3 bases: TGTGCCAGCAGCTGGTCAGACTCCTACGAGCAGTACTTC.

V and J are TRBV11-2 and TRBJ1-3, with 7 bases that match TRBD1. The CDR3 spans 14 residues. The germline gives CDR1 SGHAT, CDR2 FQNNGV. V lost 0 bases to trimming and J lost 11 bases; unmatched junction nucleotides: 7. The CDR3 DNA reads TGTGCCAGCAGCTTAGAAGGGACAGCCATAGCCATATATTTT. Translating it yields CASSLEGTAIAIYF.

The chain links TRBV21-1 to TRBJ2-2; TRBD1 was called by the table and not checked on the DNA. TRBV21-1 counts as a pseudogene. CDR3 length: 19 amino acids. The CDR3 sequence is CASSKEPGGGSSDTGELFF. The DNA for the CDR3 is TGTGCCAGCAGCAAAGAACCAGGGGGCGGTTCTAGCGACACCGGGGAGCTGTTTTTT.